One and the same sample provided the 19 T cell receptor beta chains below, sequenced in a study of blood T cell repertoires in COVID-19 (TCRdb year 2020). Library creation used the immunoSEQ multiplex PCR assay. TCRdb took this table from immuneACCESS and kept in-frame rearrangements with V and J called. Such tables lack part of the clones; where checked against another copy, unresolved V genes explain under half of the gap, and the rest is unexplained. For this sample the table gives 190,000 or so clones, of which around 90% were detected only once. Approximately 7% of the sample rests with the top ten. The sample taken for sequencing was peripheral blood. The source is a man aged 40-55 years with acute or convalescent COVID-19.

The chain links TRBV29-1 to TRBJ1-2, with D possibly TRBD1 on 5 matching bases. V lost 0 bases and J lost 2, with 10 bases in between. There are 14 residues in the CDR3. In germline, CDR1 is SQVTM, CDR2 ANQGSEA. CDR3 protein: CSVEDWTNNYGYTF. The CDR3 region has the DNA TGCAGCGTTGAAGATTGGACAAACAACTATGGCTACACCTTC.

This clone came up a few times. The chain has TRBV6-1 and TRBJ1-1; D possibly corresponds to TRBD1 (6 bases). This CDR3 is 15 amino acids long. V gave up 2 bases and J gave up 4 bases, with 14 bases separating them. Germline-derived CDR1 and CDR2 are MNHNS and SASEGT. The CDR3 here is CASSERQGRVTEAFF. The CDR3 DNA reads as TGTGCCAGCAGTGAAAGGCAGGGGAGGGTCACTGAAGCTTTCTTT.

This chain links TRBV4-3 with TRBJ2-7; TRBD1 is a possible D gene (5 bases). With 1 base removed from V and 4 bases from J, the gap between germline ends came to 11 bases. The CDR3 is made up of 14 amino acids. The germline CDR1 and CDR2 sequences are LGHNA and YSLEER. The CDR3, as DNA: TGCGCCAGCAGCCAAGGGACACCCGCTTACGAGCAGTACTTC. Protein sequence: CASSQGTPAYEQYF.

This chain joins TRBV5-1 and TRBJ1-1; D is perhaps TRBD1 (5 bases). V shed 6 bases and J shed 5 bases, with 17 bases lying between them. Germline assignment: CDR1 SGHRS and CDR2 YFSETQ. This CDR3 has 14 residues. CDR3 sequence (DNA): TGCGCCAGCATTATCGACAGCCTGGGGACTGAAGCTTTCTTT. It encodes CASIIDSLGTEAFF. The full variable domain, rest sourced from reference TRBV5-1 and TRBJ1-1, is KAGVTQTPRYLIKTRGQQVTLSCSPISGHRSVSWYQQTPGQGLQFLFEYFSETQRNKGNFPGRFSGRQFSNSRSEMNVSTLELGDSALYLCASIIDSLGTEAFFGQGTRLTVV.

This chain joins TRBV2 and TRBJ1-4; 10 bases agree with TRBD1. The CDR3 runs 12 residues. J gave up 10 bases and V 7 bases, and 3 bases lay outside the gene matches. Looked up from germline, CDR1 is SNHLY and CDR2 is FYNNEI. CDR3 DNA sequence: TGTGCCAGCAATCGACAGGGGGCAAAACTGTTTTTT. Protein sequence: CASNRQGAKLFF.

V is TRBV18 and J is TRBJ1-1; D is undetermined. The ends were cut back, 3 bases at V and 1 base at J, with 6 bases in the middle. This CDR3 is built from 13 residues. The germline gives CDR1 KGHSH, CDR2 LQKENI. The CDR3 sequence is CASSPAGNTEAFF. The DNA for the CDR3 is TGTGCCAGCTCACCGGCAGGGAACACTGAAGCTTTCTTT.

The chain has TRBV7-9 and TRBJ1-2; D gene ambiguous. The CDR3 is 12 residues long. The germline gives CDR1 SEHNR, CDR2 FQNEAQ (reference sequence). V lost 5 bases and J 4 bases, leaving 8 bases between the germline ends. The CDR3 loop is CASSPAAYGYTF. CDR3 coding DNA: TGTGCCAGCAGCCCGGCGGCCTATGGCTACACCTTC.

The chain has TRBV6-5 and TRBJ1-1, with 11 bases lining up with TRBD1. The CDR3 has 13 residues. Trimming removed 6 bases from V and 4 bases from J; junction bases left unmatched: 1. Germline CDR1 MNHEY, CDR2 SVGAGI. CDR3 in amino acids: CASRDRGLTEAFF. The CDR3 DNA reads as TGTGCCAGCAGGGACAGGGGGCTCACTGAAGCTTTCTTT.

This rearrangement joins TRBV10-1 to TRBJ2-3; no firm D call. From germline, CDR1 is WNHNN and CDR2 SYGVQD (reference sequence). This CDR3 is built from 14 residues. Trimming left V 4 bases short and J 3 bases short, with 11 bases between. CDR3 nucleotides: TGCGCCAGCAGTGCAGCTTGGGCGACAGATACGCAGTATTTT. The encoded protein is CASSAAWATDTQYF.

The chain couples TRBV5-1 to TRBJ1-3, with 7 bases matching TRBD1. V lost 3 bases and J lost 1; bases outside the gene matches: 4. The V gene's germline CDR1 is SGHRS and CDR2 YFSETQ. CDR3 length equals 15 residues. CDR3 in DNA: TGCGCCAGCAGCTCCTCAGGGGGATCTGGAAACACCATATATTTT. As protein: CASSSSGGSGNTIYF.

The V call is TRBV6-4, the J call TRBJ1-2; D perhaps matches TRBD1 (6 bases). V was pared by 3 bases and J by 6 bases, with 17 bases between. This CDR3 has 15 residues. Germline V gene lookup returns CDR1 MRHNA and CDR2 SNTAGT. The CDR3 here is CASSESPDRGNGYTF. The CDR3 region has the DNA TGTGCCAGCAGTGAATCGCCGGACAGAGGGAATGGCTACACCTTC.

The count of this clone is one. The genes are TRBV3-1 (or the pseudogene TRBV3-2) and TRBJ2-7; TRBD1 is a possible D gene (5 bases). The V gene lost 1 base and the J gene lost 1 base, with 14 bases spanning the gap. There are 16 residues in the CDR3. The V gene's germline CDR1 is LGHDT and CDR2 YNNKEL (reference sequence). The CDR3 is CASSQGPGLRSYEQYF. The CDR3, as DNA: TGTGCCAGCAGCCAAGGTCCAGGGTTGAGGTCCTACGAGCAGTACTTC.

The chain recombines TRBV4-1 with TRBJ1-3, with D unresolved. This CDR3 is 12 amino acids long. The germline gives CDR1 MGHRA, CDR2 YSYEKL. The germline V and J ends were trimmed by 4 bases and 6 bases, with 7 bases remaining between them. The CDR3 nucleotides read TGCGCCAGCAGCCCAGGCGAAAACACCATATATTTT. The encoded protein is CASSPGENTIYF.

In this sample, this clone turned up a few times. The chain combines TRBV19 with TRBJ2-5, with 11 bases aligning to TRBD1. The CDR3 covers 14 residues. Germline loops: CDR1 LNHDA, CDR2 SQIVND (reference sequence). V trimming: 6 bases; J trimming: 4 bases; junction bases outside the gene matches: 4. The CDR3 DNA reads as TGTGCCAGTAGGGACAGGGGGCGCGGAGAGACCCAGTACTTC. Translation: CASRDRGRGETQYF.

This clone showed up just a few times. The genes are TRBV6-5 and TRBJ1-1; 9 bases agree with TRBD1. V lost 8 bases to trimming and J lost 6 bases; unmatched junction nucleotides: 10. CDR3 length: 14 amino acids. Germline lookup yields CDR1 MNHEY and CDR2 SVGAGI. CDR3 nucleotide sequence: TGTGCCAGCTGCCATGGGGACAGGGCCCCTGAAGCTTTCTTT. Its protein product is CASCHGDRAPEAFF.

The rearrangement uses TRBV24-1 and TRBJ2-5; perhaps TRBD2 as D (6 bases). CDR1 is KGHDR and CDR2 is SFDVKD in the germline V gene. V lost 5 bases and J lost 5, with 11 bases in between. CDR3 length: 13 residues. The CDR3 reads CATSGVGGETQYF. The DNA of the CDR3 is TGTGCCACCAGTGGGGTCGGAGGGGAGACCCAGTACTTC.

The V call is TRBV4-2, the J call TRBJ1-1, with TRBD1 matching 8 bases. This CDR3 region has 14 residues. CDR1 and CDR2 (germline): LGHNA, YNFKEQ. After removal of 0 bases from V and 6 bases from J, the junction contained 3 bases not matched to a gene. The CDR3 region is CASSQDRGQSEAFF. DNA of the CDR3: TGTGCCAGCAGCCAAGACAGGGGGCAATCTGAAGCTTTCTTT.

This clone was seen only once. The chain employs TRBV2 and TRBJ2-2; the match to TRBD1 covers 7 bases. CDR1 and CDR2 from the germline V gene are SNHLY and FYNNEI. CDR3 length equals 12 residues. The V and J ends lost 5 bases and 6 bases, in that order; junction bases with no gene match: 0. The CDR3 sequence is CASSTGAGELFF. The CDR3, as DNA: TGTGCCAGCAGTACAGGGGCCGGGGAGCTGTTTTTT.

Of note for this clone: Other DNA sequences in the sample encode the same CDR3. The gene calls are TRBV12-3 or TRBV12-4 and TRBJ1-2; the match to TRBD1 covers 7 bases. The V and J ends lost 1 base and 4 bases, in that order; junction bases with no gene match: 0. This CDR3 has 13 amino acids. CDR3 residues: CASSLGQGYGYTF. The CDR3 nucleotides read TGTGCCAGCAGTTTAGGACAGGGCTATGGCTACACCTTC.